This record concerns one T cell receptor beta chain sequence. Sequenced by immunoSEQ multiplex PCR; TCRdb stores in-frame clones only, minus some. Of 250,000 to 350,000 clones in the sample, roughly 90% are singletons; the top ten hold over 0.85%. The entry originates in a study of cytomegalovirus exposure and HLA in healthy donors. The CDR3 is made up of 15 amino acids. CDR1 and CDR2 (germline): LGHNT, FRNRAP. The V and J ends lost 7 bases and 2 bases, in that order; junction bases with no gene match: 10. Sequencing was done on a sample of PBMCs. The rearrangement joins TRBV12-5 to TRBJ2-5, with 7 bases that match TRBD1. This sequence was found in a woman younger than 35 in good health and CMV-seronegative. The CDR3 spells CASDQTGLLQETQYF. The DNA of the CDR3 is TGTGCTAGTGATCAGACAGGGTTACTGCAAGAGACCCAGTACTTC. Together with reference TRBV12-5 and TRBJ2-5, the CDR3 gives the full variable domain: DARVTQTPRHKVTEMGQEVTMRCQPILGHNTVFWYRQTMMQGLELLAYFRNRAPLDDSGMPKDRFSAEMPDATLATLKIQPSEPRDSAVYFCASDQTGLLQETQYFGPGTRLLVL.